Listed below are T cell receptor beta chains from one sample, sequenced in a study of beta chain features in type 1 diabetes. Generated by immunoSEQ multiplex PCR, the TCRdb table keeps only in-frame clones and is missing some. The data show some 240,000 clones, 16% seen once. What was sequenced was naive CD4+ T cells from blood. All receptors derive from a man in his thirties or forties with type 1 diabetes. Each CDR3 is given with its conserved first and last residue. D genes are given only for firm matches. Only some rows state a clone size, as once, few, many or a class for expanded clones.

D	V	size	J	CDR3	DNA
-	TRBV30	-	TRBJ2-1	CAWTRDTYNEQFF	TGTGCCTGGACTAGGGACACCTACAATGAGCAGTTCTTC
-	TRBV29-1	few	TRBJ2-7	CSAHAASYEQYF	TGCAGCGCCCATGCGGCATCCTACGAGCAGTACTTC
-	TRBV18	few	TRBJ2-7	CASSPPTRRGGEQYF	TGTGCCAGCTCACCACCTACCCGTAGGGGCGGCGAGCAGTACTTC
-	TRBV7-9	-	TRBJ2-7	CASSLVEGSGEQYF	TGTGCCAGCAGCTTAGTCGAGGGATCGGGGGAGCAGTACTTC
-	TRBV4-1	-	TRBJ2-4	CASSQDTQQSLYF	TGCGCCAGCAGCCAAGATACACAACAATCTCTGTACTTC
-	TRBV28	-	TRBJ1-1	CASSYRGAFF	TGTGCCAGCAGCTACCGGGGGGCTTTCTTT
-	TRBV28	-	TRBJ2-7	CAIQDRSYEQYF	TGTGCCATCCAGGACAGATCCTACGAGCAGTACTTC
TRBD1	TRBV29-1	few	TRBJ2-2	CSTRDSNTGELFF	TGCAGCACCCGGGACAGCAACACCGGGGAGCTGTTTTTT
TRBD2	TRBV29-1	-	TRBJ2-5	CSVAAGGRPQETQYF	TGCAGCGTTGCGGCGGGCGGGAGGCCCCAAGAGACCCAGTACTTC
-	TRBV9	-	TRBJ2-3	CASSTRGRTSTDTQYF	TGTGCCAGCAGCACCCGAGGGCGTACTAGCACAGATACGCAGTATTTT
TRBD1	TRBV28	-	TRBJ1-2	CASSGDRGNYGYTF	TGTGCCAGCAGCGGGGACAGGGGCAACTATGGCTACACCTTC
TRBD2	TRBV7-2	-	TRBJ2-7	CASSLKGLAYEQYF	TGTGCCAGCAGCTTAAAGGGACTAGCCTACGAGCAGTACTTC
-	TRBV7-2	-	TRBJ1-5	CASSFGWVDQPQHF	TGTGCCAGCAGCTTTGGGTGGGTTGATCAGCCCCAGCATTTT
-	TRBV18	few	TRBJ2-3	CASSPPDTQYF	TGTGCCAGCTCACCGCCAGATACGCAGTATTTT
TRBD1	TRBV7-2	-	TRBJ2-2	CASSLDRDTGELFF	TGTGCCAGCAGCTTGGACAGGGACACCGGGGAGCTGTTTTTT
-	TRBV28	few	TRBJ2-7	CASSGYEQYF	TGTGCCAGCAGTGGATACGAGCAGTACTTC
TRBD2	TRBV4-3	few	TRBJ2-3	CASSLSIGLAGVDTQYF	TGCGCCAGCAGCCTCTCCATCGGACTAGCGGGAGTGGATACGCAGTATTTT
TRBD2	TRBV29-1	-	TRBJ2-6	CSVEGLAEDGGSGANVLTF	TGCAGCGTTGAAGGGCTAGCGGAGGACGGGGGCTCTGGGGCCAACGTCCTGACTTTC
-	TRBV2	-	TRBJ1-2	CASSSLYGYTF	TGTGCCAGCAGTTCCCTGTATGGCTACACCTTC
TRBD2	TRBV9	-	TRBJ2-1	CASSAFLGTSVNEQFF	TGTGCCAGCAGCGCTTTTTTAGGGACTAGCGTAAATGAGCAGTTCTTC
-	TRBV14	few	TRBJ2-1	CASNLYGGDEQFF	TGTGCCAGCAACCTGTACGGTGGCGATGAGCAGTTCTTC
-	TRBV7-6	few	TRBJ2-5	CASSLSNQPSRRTQYF	TGTGCCAGCAGCTTATCCAACCAACCCTCTCGGAGGACCCAGTACTTC
-	TRBV30	few	TRBJ1-2	CAFTLGYGYTF	TGTGCCTTCACCTTGGGCTATGGCTACACCTTC
-	TRBV29-1	few	TRBJ2-2	CSVERTGELFF	TGCAGCGTTGAACGGACCGGGGAGCTGTTTTTT
-	TRBV4-1	-	TRBJ1-4	CASSLRIRGEEKLFF	TGCGCCAGCAGCCTCAGGATCCGTGGGGAGGAAAAACTGTTTTTT
-	TRBV7-9	few	TRBJ2-1	CASSLLGDYNEQFF	TGTGCCAGCAGCTTATTAGGGGACTACAATGAGCAGTTCTTC
-	TRBV29-1	few	TRBJ2-7	CSVPSGASYEQYF	TGCAGCGTGCCCTCAGGGGCGAGTTACGAGCAGTACTTC
-	TRBV27	-	TRBJ2-7	CASSSTVHYEQYF	TGTGCCAGCAGTTCTACCGTACACTACGAGCAGTACTTC
-	TRBV7-2	few	TRBJ2-1	CASSSFHNEQFF	TGTGCCAGCAGCTCCTTCCACAATGAGCAGTTCTTC
TRBD1	TRBV7-2	-	TRBJ2-5	CASSLVATGGETQYF	TGTGCCAGCAGCTTAGTCGCGACAGGGGGAGAGACCCAGTACTTC
TRBD1	TRBV7-2	-	TRBJ1-2	CASSPRDSANYGYTF	TGTGCCAGCAGCCCTAGGGACAGCGCTAACTATGGCTACACCTTC
-	TRBV7-2	few	TRBJ2-7	CASSLGGRDEQYF	TGTGCCAGCAGCTTAGGTGGCAGGGACGAGCAGTACTTC
-	TRBV7-9	few	TRBJ2-3	CASSFGQGTDTQYF	TGTGCCAGCAGCTTTGGGCAGGGCACAGATACGCAGTATTTT
-	TRBV5-4	-	TRBJ1-1	CASSLSQNTEAFF	TGTGCCAGCAGCTTGTCTCAGAACACTGAAGCTTTCTTT
TRBD2	TRBV29-1	-	TRBJ2-3	CSVAPRGVTSTDTQYF	TGCAGCGTTGCCCCCCGGGGGGTAACTAGCACAGATACGCAGTATTTT
-	TRBV4-3	-	TRBJ2-7	CASSQGGEGVYEQYF	TGCGCCAGCAGCCAAGGGGGCGAAGGGGTATACGAGCAGTACTTC
-	TRBV9	-	TRBJ1-2	CASSATDYGYTF	TGTGCCAGCAGCGCGACGGACTATGGCTACACCTTC
-	TRBV11-1	-	TRBJ2-7	CASSSRMAEQYF	TGTGCCAGCAGCTCCCGGATGGCCGAGCAGTACTTC
-	TRBV29-1	few	TRBJ1-5	CSAAQTDSNQPQHF	TGCAGCGCTGCCCAGACAGATAGCAATCAGCCCCAGCATTTT
-	TRBV7-2	-	TRBJ2-1	CASRPASGNEQFF	TGTGCCAGCAGACCTGCCTCCGGCAATGAGCAGTTCTTC
-	TRBV2	few	TRBJ1-5	CASSEIEDQPQHF	TGTGCCAGCAGTGAAATTGAAGATCAGCCCCAGCATTTT